Below are 18 T cell receptor beta chains sequenced from a single sample in a study of a mutant IDH1 vaccine in newly diagnosed glioma. Produced via immunoSEQ multiplex PCR; TCRdb's table is partial and in-frame only. The sample shows nearly 70,000 clones, approximately 79% of them seen only once. Time point here: baseline, week 1 (first vaccination visit). Treatment reported: pre-vaccination baseline after standard-of-care therapy. The sequenced sample was PBMCs, obtained from a glioma patient treated with radiotherapy, temozolomide or both. These receptors were taken from a man aged 45-65 years with glioma.

This sequence joins TRBV29-1 and TRBJ1-4; D is unresolved. V was trimmed by 7 bases and J by 7 bases, leaving 16 bases between them. Germline V gene data show CDR1 as SQVTM and CDR2 as ANQGSEA. The CDR3 length is 13 residues. This CDR3 reads CSASGSEVEKLFF. CDR3 coding DNA: TGCAGCGCCTCCGGATCCGAGGTTGAAAAACTGTTTTTT.

In its sample, this clone was seen once. The chain has TRBV2 and TRBJ2-7; no definite D call. Germline loops: CDR1 SNHLY, CDR2 FYNNEI. This CDR3 comprises 11 residues. Trimming stripped 4 bases from V and 5 bases from J, with 6 bases between. CDR3 nucleotide sequence: TGTGCCAGCAGTGGTTTACACGAGCAGTACTTC. It codes for CASSGLHEQYF.

This clone has just a few counts. The J gene is TRBJ1-2, the V gene TRBV29-1; D remains unclear. Germline CDR1 reads SQVTM; CDR2 reads ANQGSEA. Trimming cost V 3 bases and J 4 bases, with 6 bases left between them. The CDR3 has 11 amino acids. CDR3 nucleotide sequence: TGCAGCGTTGATAGCAGCTATGGCTACACCTTC. This codes for CSVDSSYGYTF.

The chain employs TRBV18 and TRBJ2-3, with 10 nucleotides matching TRBD1. CDR1 KGHSH and CDR2 LQKENI come from the germline V gene. CDR3 length equals 14 residues. Trimming cost V 6 bases and J 4 bases; bases outside gene matches: 4. CDR3 protein: CASSPGQGADTQYF. Written as DNA, the CDR3 is TGTGCCAGCTCCCCCGGACAGGGGGCAGATACGCAGTATTTT.

This clone has only a few counts. CDR3 DNA: TGTGCCAGCAGTGAAAAGGGGACAGTTAACTATGGCTACACCTTC. Protein sequence: CASSEKGTVNYGYTF. The rearrangement joins TRBV6-1 to TRBJ1-2; the match to TRBD1 covers 7 bases. The CDR3 loop spans 15 amino acids. Trimming removed 2 bases from V and 1 base from J; junction bases left unmatched: 4. Germline assignment: CDR1 MNHNS and CDR2 SASEGT.

The chain carries TRBV5-5 and TRBJ2-1; D is ambiguous. Trimming pared 4 bases from V and 6 bases from J, leaving 14 bases between. This CDR3 region has 14 residues. Germline V gene data show CDR1 as SGHKS and CDR2 as YYEKEE (reference sequence). Here the CDR3 DNA reads TGTGCCAGCAGCGCTAGGGTTACTCCCAATGAGCAGTTCTTC. Encoded protein: CASSARVTPNEQFF. The variable domain in full, with the rest retrieved from reference TRBV5-5 and TRBJ2-1, is DAGVTQSPTHLIKTRGQQVTLRCSPISGHKSVSWYQQVLGQGPQFIFQYYEKEERGRGNFPDRFSARQFPNYSSELNVNALLLGDSALYLCASSARVTPNEQFFGPGTRLTVL.

V is TRBV7-9 and J is TRBJ2-5; 11 bases agree with TRBD2. The CDR3 runs to 15 residues. Germline V gives CDR1 SEHNR, CDR2 FQNEAQ (reference sequence). V lost 6 bases, J lost 1 base, and 4 bases stayed unmatched. CDR3 loop: CASSPGTSGQETQYF. The DNA for the CDR3 is TGTGCCAGCAGTCCCGGGACTAGCGGCCAAGAGACCCAGTACTTC.

This clone was found a few times. The chain joins TRBV5-5 to TRBJ2-1; TRBD1 matches at 8 bases. J gave up 7 bases and V 1 base, and 4 bases lay outside the gene matches. From germline, CDR1 is SGHKS and CDR2 YYEKEE (reference sequence). The CDR3 runs to 14 residues. Here the CDR3 reads CASSLRDRQNEQFF. CDR3 DNA sequence: TGTGCCAGCAGCTTGAGGGACAGGCAAAATGAGCAGTTCTTC.

The J gene is TRBJ2-7, the V gene TRBV19; possible D gene TRBD1, 7 bases. This CDR3 is built from 12 residues. CDR1 LNHDA and CDR2 SQIVND come from the germline V gene (reference sequence). Trimming removed 10 bases from V and 5 bases from J, with 15 bases in between. The CDR3: CATQAGGNEQYF. The CDR3 nucleotides read TGTGCCACCCAAGCAGGGGGGAACGAGCAGTACTTC.

This chain joins TRBV2 and TRBJ1-1; D is unclear. Germline CDR1 SNHLY, CDR2 FYNNEI. The CDR3 runs to 15 residues. Trimming removed 10 bases at V and 1 base at J, with 19 bases between. The CDR3: CAIIREGLPNTEAFF. The DNA of the CDR3 is TGTGCCATCATAAGAGAAGGACTTCCGAACACTGAAGCTTTCTTT.

This chain joins TRBV12-5 and TRBJ2-3, with D possibly TRBD1 on 6 matching bases. The CDR3 consists of 13 residues. Germline assignment: CDR1 LGHNT and CDR2 FRNRAP. V shed 7 bases and J shed 4 bases, with 12 bases lying between them. The CDR3 nucleotides are TGTGCTAGTGCCCCCTCAGGGGCAGATACGCAGTATTTT. Translating it yields CASAPSGADTQYF.

The rearrangement joins TRBV7-9 to TRBJ1-1; D uncertain. Germline lookup yields CDR1 SEHNR and CDR2 FQNEAQ (reference sequence). The CDR3 spans 15 residues. V lost 5 bases to trimming and J lost 0 bases, with 13 bases between them. CDR3 DNA sequence: TGTGCCAGCAGCCCCCCGACTGCTCTGAACACTGAAGCTTTCTTT. The encoded protein is CASSPPTALNTEAFF.

In this sample, this clone turned up a few times. The chain has TRBV7-9 and TRBJ1-5, with 9 bases lining up with TRBD1. V was clipped by 1 base and J by 3 bases; unmatched bases: 7. The germline V gene encodes CDR1 SEHNR and CDR2 FQNEAQ (reference sequence). This CDR3 has 17 residues. The chain's CDR3 is CASSLGIGTGNNQPQHF. Here the CDR3 DNA reads TGTGCCAGCAGCTTAGGTATCGGGACAGGGAACAATCAGCCCCAGCATTTT. Full variable domain (missing parts from reference TRBV7-9 and TRBJ1-5): DTGVSQNPRHKITKRGQNVTFRCDPISEHNRLYWYRQTLGQGPEFLTYFQNEAQLEKSRLLSDRFSAERPKGSFSTLEIQRTEQGDSAMYLCASSLGIGTGNNQPQHFGDGTRLSIL.

This sequence joins TRBV5-4 and TRBJ2-1, with 7 bases fitting TRBD1. The CDR3 is 15 amino acids. V lost 6 bases and J lost 2; bases outside the gene matches: 8. The V gene's germline CDR1 is SGHNT and CDR2 YYREEE (reference sequence). The CDR3 DNA reads as TGTGCCAGCACGCGGAACAGGGGTGCCTACAATGAGCAGTTCTTC. Translation: CASTRNRGAYNEQFF.

V gene TRBV19 combines with J gene TRBJ2-1; 7 nucleotides match TRBD1. Germline CDR1 and CDR2: LNHDA and SQIVND (reference sequence). The CDR3 consists of 15 residues. Trimming at V came to 5 bases and at J to 7 bases, leaving 11 bases not matched to a gene. CDR3 loop: CASSLQQGPRNEQFF. The CDR3 DNA sequence: TGTGCCAGTAGTCTACAACAGGGGCCGAGGAATGAGCAGTTCTTC.

The CDR3 region is CASTAGSYEQYF. CDR3 sequence (DNA): TGTGCCAGCACTGCAGGATCCTACGAGCAGTACTTC. The gene calls are TRBV5-8 and TRBJ2-7; the D is unclear. Trimming cost V 6 bases and J 1 base, with 8 bases left between them. From germline, CDR1 is SGHTS and CDR2 YDEGEE. The CDR3 loop spans 12 amino acids. The variable domain in full, with the rest retrieved from reference TRBV5-8 and TRBJ2-7, is EAGVTQSPTHLIKTRGQQATLRCSPISGHTSVYWYQQALGLGLQFLLWYDEGEERNRGNFPPRFSGRQFPNYSSELNVNALELEDSALYLCASTAGSYEQYFGPGTRLTVT.

The chain carries TRBV6-5 and TRBJ1-5, with TRBD1 matching over 7 bases. Looked up from germline, CDR1 is MNHEY and CDR2 is SVGAGI. The CDR3 is made up of 12 amino acids. The ends lost 7 bases at V and 7 bases at J; junction bases unmatched: 4. In nucleotides, the CDR3 is TGTGCCAGCAAGACAGGGAACCAGCCCCAGCATTTT. Its protein is CASKTGNQPQHF.

The chain uses TRBV11-2 and TRBJ1-1, with 10 bases fitting TRBD1. V shed 5 bases and J 0 bases; nucleotides not matched to a gene: 3. Germline V CDR1 and CDR2: SGHAT, FQNNGV. This CDR3 contains 15 residues. The CDR3 loop is CASSAGQGLNTEAFF. The CDR3 region has the DNA TGTGCCAGCAGCGCGGGACAGGGGTTGAACACTGAAGCTTTCTTT.